This entry lists 12 T cell receptor beta chains sequenced from one sample in a study of neurological immune-mediated disorders. Time point described: longitudinal time-point 1 (baseline). TCRdb fed the 5' RACE reads into MiXCR, producing one record per CDR3 protein. This sample has roughly 36,000 distinct CDR3 sequences, with more than 3% found just once. Sample: PBMCs. The origin of the receptors is a woman aged 60-75 years with multiple sclerosis.

This clonotype was counted only a few times. The chain links TRBV28 to TRBJ1-5; the D is unclear. CDR3 length: 13 amino acids. The germline gives CDR1 MDHEN, CDR2 SYDVKM. The CDR3 loop reads CATNPDGNQPQHF. The DNA of the CDR3 is TGTGCGACCAACCCCGACGGCAATCAGCCCCAGCATTTT. The variable domain in full, completed from reference TRBV28 and TRBJ1-5, reads DVKVTQSSRYLVKRTGEKVFLECVQDMDHENMFWYRQDPGLGLRLIYFSYDVKMKEKGDIPEGYSVSREKKERFSLILESASTNQTSMYLCATNPDGNQPQHFGDGTRLSIL.

The table lists this clonotype with many counts. The CDR3 is CASSVLAGSSDGYTF. CDR3 DNA sequence: TGCGCCAGCAGCGTACTCGCGGGTTCTTCGGATGGCTACACCTTC. This chain joins TRBV5-1 and TRBJ1-2; D uncertain. Germline V gene sequence: CDR1 SGHRS, CDR2 YFSETQ. V dropped 4 bases and J dropped 6 bases, with 19 bases sitting between them. This CDR3 contains 15 residues.

This clonotype appeared many times. This CDR3 reads CASSPPGPGYTF. CDR3 nucleotides: TGCGCCAGCAGCCCTCCAGGCCCTGGCTACACCTTC. The V call is TRBV5-1, the J call TRBJ1-2; D remains ambiguous. CDR3 length: 12 amino acids. Germline-derived CDR1 and CDR2 are SGHRS and YFSETQ. Trimming shortened V by 4 bases and J by 7 bases, and 11 bases separated the two germline ends.

This clonotype was counted between two and nine times. This chain uses TRBV3-1 with TRBJ2-5; 11 bases map to TRBD2. J lost 2 bases, V lost 2 bases, and 1 base had no gene match. The CDR3 length is 15 residues. Germline V lookup: CDR1 LGHDT, CDR2 YNNKEL (reference sequence). CDR3 loop: CASSQRLAGQETQYF. DNA of the CDR3: TGTGCCAGCAGCCAACGACTAGCGGGGCAAGAGACCCAGTACTTC.

The sample holds many counts of this clonotype. The chain is built from TRBV18 and TRBJ2-7, with TRBD1 matching 10 bases. V lost 3 bases, J lost 2 bases, and 1 base stayed unmatched. This CDR3 is built from 14 residues. The germline V gene encodes CDR1 KGHSH and CDR2 LQKENI. This CDR3 is CASSPGTGAYEQYF. The CDR3 bases are TGTGCCAGCTCACCCGGGACAGGGGCCTACGAGCAGTACTTC.

This clonotype was seen ten or more times. V gene TRBV5-5 combines with J gene TRBJ2-1, with 12 bases lining up with TRBD2. Germline CDR1 reads SGHKS; CDR2 reads YYEKEE (reference sequence). The CDR3 totals 16 residues. J lost 7 bases, V lost 0 bases, and 5 bases had no gene match. CDR3 sequence: CASSLELAGGNNEQFF. The DNA for the CDR3 is TGTGCCAGCAGCTTGGAGCTAGCGGGGGGGAATAATGAGCAGTTCTTC.

In this sample, this clonotype turned up many times. The rearrangement joins TRBV20-1 to TRBJ1-5; TRBD1 matches 9 bases. The CDR3 is 16 amino acids. The V segment lost 2 bases and the J segment 2 bases; nucleotides outside the gene matches: 7. The germline V gene encodes CDR1 DFQATT and CDR2 SNEGSKA (reference sequence). CDR3 in amino acids: CSARFGTGFRNQPQHF. The CDR3 bases are TGCAGTGCTAGATTCGGGACAGGGTTTCGCAATCAGCCCCAGCATTTT.

At least ten counts were recorded for this clonotype. The chain uses TRBV5-6 and TRBJ2-3; the match to TRBD2 covers 9 bases. The CDR3 is 18 residues long. V shed 3 bases, J shed 0 bases, and the junction held 11 bases outside the gene matches. CDR1 and CDR2 from the germline V gene are SGHDT and YYEEEE. The CDR3 spells CASSSPQRGATSTDTQYF. CDR3 sequence (DNA): TGTGCCAGCAGCTCGCCCCAGCGGGGGGCGACTAGCACAGATACGCAGTATTTT. The whole variable domain, remainder taken from reference TRBV5-6 and TRBJ2-3, is DAGVTQSPTHLIKTRGQQVTLRCSPKSGHDTVSWYQQALGQGPQFIFQYYEEEERQRGNFPDRFSGHQFPNYSSELNVNALLLGDSALYLCASSSPQRGATSTDTQYFGPGTRLTVL.

This clonotype has a count of ten or more. The J gene is TRBJ2-7, the V gene TRBV5-1; the match to TRBD1 covers 7 bases. The ends lost 6 bases at V and 3 bases at J; junction bases unmatched: 12. Looked up from germline, CDR1 is SGHRS and CDR2 is YFSETQ. The CDR3 is 15 amino acids. As DNA, the CDR3 is TGCGCCAGCACCCTGAGGGGGCGGGCCGACTACGAGCAGTACTTC. This gives the protein CASTLRGRADYEQYF.

This clonotype was seen many times. The rearrangement joins TRBV27 to TRBJ2-2; D call uncertain. Trimming pared 2 bases from V and 2 bases from J, leaving 12 bases between. CDR3 length: 16 residues. Germline V CDR1 and CDR2: MNHEY, SMNVEV (reference sequence). The CDR3: CASSLGSGLNTGELFF. CDR3 DNA: TGTGCCAGCAGTTTAGGGTCAGGCCTAAACACCGGGGAGCTGTTTTTT.

There are many counts of this clonotype. The chain couples TRBV20-1 to TRBJ2-2; D remains ambiguous. V was pared by 5 bases and J by 7 bases, with 8 bases between. The CDR3 consists of 11 residues. CDR1 DFQATT and CDR2 SNEGSKA come from the germline V gene (reference sequence). The CDR3 region has the DNA TGCAGTGCTCCGAGGTTCGGGGAGCTGTTTTTT. It encodes CSAPRFGELFF.

This clonotype was seen ten or more times. V gene TRBV12-3 or TRBV12-4 combines with J gene TRBJ1-6; the match to TRBD1 covers 8 bases. V lost 5 bases, J lost 7 bases, and 7 bases stayed unmatched. The CDR3 is made up of 15 amino acids. In DNA, the CDR3 is TGTGCCAGCAGTCGTGCAGGGGGCAGGAATTCACCCCTCCACTTT. Translated, it gives CASSRAGGRNSPLHF.